A single sample is the source of the 12 T cell receptor beta chains below, sequenced in a study of blood T cell repertoires in COVID-19. Here immunoSEQ multiplex PCR was the method, and the copy in TCRdb shows in-frame clones only, minus some. The table shows some 150,000 clones, with about 82% occurring only once. The source material was peripheral blood. These receptors were collected from a woman in her 40s with active or convalescent COVID-19.

The CDR3 DNA follows: TGTGCCAGCTCACCGTTCGGACAGGGTAGAACGAACACTGAAGCTTTCTTT. Translating it yields CASSPFGQGRTNTEAFF. The chain links TRBV18 to TRBJ1-1, with 8 positions matching TRBD1. The V segment lost 3 bases and the J segment 1 base; nucleotides outside the gene matches: 10. The CDR3 is 17 amino acids. CDR1 and CDR2 (germline): KGHSH, LQKENI.

The genes are TRBV10-3 and TRBJ2-1; a possible D gene is TRBD2 (6 bases). The V end was cut by 10 bases, the J end by 7 bases, with 11 bases between. CDR1 ENHRY and CDR2 SYGVKD come from the germline V gene. The CDR3 is made up of 11 amino acids. DNA for the CDR3: TGTGCCACGAGAGGGAGGAATGAGCAGTTCTTC. Translated, it gives CATRGRNEQFF.

The chain couples TRBV7-9 to TRBJ2-5, with a weak D call TRBD1 (6 bases). In germline, CDR1 is SEHNR, CDR2 FQNEAQ (reference sequence). This CDR3 spans 17 amino acids. The ends were cut back, 0 bases at V and 2 bases at J, with 16 bases in the middle. The CDR3 region has the DNA TGTGCCAGCAGCTTAGCCATAACAGGGATTCGGCAAGAGACCCAGTACTTC. Protein: CASSLAITGIRQETQYF. Full variable domain (outside the CDR3, taken from reference TRBV7-9 and TRBJ2-5): DTGVSQNPRHKITKRGQNVTFRCDPISEHNRLYWYRQTLGQGPEFLTYFQNEAQLEKSRLLSDRFSAERPKGSFSTLEIQRTEQGDSAMYLCASSLAITGIRQETQYFGPGTRLLVL.

This chain uses TRBV6-6 with TRBJ1-5; TRBD1 matches at 8 bases. Per the germline V gene, CDR1 is MNHNY and CDR2 is SVGAGI (reference sequence). The V segment lost 2 bases and the J segment 2 bases; nucleotides outside the gene matches: 2. This CDR3 contains 15 residues. CDR3 nucleotide sequence: TGTGCCAGCAGTTACACAGGGGGTGGCAATCAGCCCCAGCATTTT. Its translation: CASSYTGGGNQPQHF.

The CDR3 here is CASSWGEAPWDGYTF. The CDR3 coding sequence is TGTGCCAGCAGTTGGGGAGAAGCCCCTTGGGATGGCTACACCTTC. This chain joins TRBV28 and TRBJ1-2, with D hard to call. Trimming removed 4 bases at V and 6 bases at J, with 18 bases between. The CDR3 consists of 15 residues. Germline CDR1 is MDHEN and CDR2 is SYDVKM.

This clone was seen a few times. CDR3 protein: CASSLDTGLGELFF. CDR3 DNA sequence: TGCGCCAGCAGCTTGGATACAGGGCTCGGGGAGCTGTTTTTT. This chain uses TRBV5-1 with TRBJ2-2; possible D gene TRBD1, 6 bases. The CDR3 totals 14 residues. Looked up from germline, CDR1 is SGHRS and CDR2 is YFSETQ. V dropped 0 bases and J dropped 7 bases, with 10 bases sitting between them.

The CDR3 nucleotides read TGTGCCAGCAGTCCCTACACAGATACGCAGTATTTT. Translated, it gives CASSPYTDTQYF. This chain joins TRBV12-3 or TRBV12-4 and TRBJ2-3; no clear D gene. The CDR3 totals 12 residues. The V gene lost 5 bases and the J gene lost 2 bases, with 5 bases spanning the gap.

This sequence joins TRBV24-1 and TRBJ2-7; the D gene is possibly TRBD1 (6 bases). The CDR3 covers 13 residues. Germline lookup yields CDR1 KGHDR and CDR2 SFDVKD. The V end lost 5 bases, the J end lost 3 bases, and 10 bases lay between the germline ends. CDR3 nucleotide sequence: TGTGCCACCAGTGGTCCAGGGGTCTACGAGCAGTACTTC. Amino acid sequence: CATSGPGVYEQYF.

The V call is TRBV6-5, the J call TRBJ2-1, with a possible D match to TRBD2 (5 bases). Germline V gene sequence: CDR1 MNHEY, CDR2 SVGAGI. The CDR3 is 13 residues long. V lost 6 bases to trimming and J lost 9 bases, with 15 bases between them. The CDR3 DNA reads TGTGCCAGCAGGGCCATCGATGGAGGTGAGCAGTTCTTC. Translating it yields CASRAIDGGEQFF.

V gene TRBV7-2 combines with J gene TRBJ1-6; tentative D call: TRBD1 (6 bases). This CDR3 has 15 residues. Trimming removed 3 bases at V and 3 bases at J, with 9 bases between. CDR1 and CDR2 from the germline V gene are SGHTA and FQGNSA. The CDR3 DNA sequence: TGTGCCAGCAGCTTTAGACAGGTCTATAATTCACCCCTCCACTTT. This translates into CASSFRQVYNSPLHF.

The chain has TRBV6-5 and TRBJ1-1; tentative D call: TRBD1 (6 bases). V lost 5 bases and J lost 5, with 12 bases in between. This CDR3 has 13 amino acids. From germline, CDR1 is MNHEY and CDR2 SVGAGI. In DNA, the CDR3 is TGTGCCAGCAGTAAGCAGGGGAGAACTGAAGCTTTCTTT. This gives the protein CASSKQGRTEAFF.

The chain has TRBV5-6 and TRBJ2-3; D call uncertain. This CDR3 contains 19 residues. Germline V CDR1 and CDR2: SGHDT, YYEEEE. Trimming removed 0 bases from V and 0 bases from J, with 20 bases in between. As DNA, the CDR3 is TGTGCCAGCAGCTTGGGGGTCCGAGGTTCCTCTATTAGCACAGATACGCAGTATTTT. Translating it yields CASSLGVRGSSISTDTQYF.